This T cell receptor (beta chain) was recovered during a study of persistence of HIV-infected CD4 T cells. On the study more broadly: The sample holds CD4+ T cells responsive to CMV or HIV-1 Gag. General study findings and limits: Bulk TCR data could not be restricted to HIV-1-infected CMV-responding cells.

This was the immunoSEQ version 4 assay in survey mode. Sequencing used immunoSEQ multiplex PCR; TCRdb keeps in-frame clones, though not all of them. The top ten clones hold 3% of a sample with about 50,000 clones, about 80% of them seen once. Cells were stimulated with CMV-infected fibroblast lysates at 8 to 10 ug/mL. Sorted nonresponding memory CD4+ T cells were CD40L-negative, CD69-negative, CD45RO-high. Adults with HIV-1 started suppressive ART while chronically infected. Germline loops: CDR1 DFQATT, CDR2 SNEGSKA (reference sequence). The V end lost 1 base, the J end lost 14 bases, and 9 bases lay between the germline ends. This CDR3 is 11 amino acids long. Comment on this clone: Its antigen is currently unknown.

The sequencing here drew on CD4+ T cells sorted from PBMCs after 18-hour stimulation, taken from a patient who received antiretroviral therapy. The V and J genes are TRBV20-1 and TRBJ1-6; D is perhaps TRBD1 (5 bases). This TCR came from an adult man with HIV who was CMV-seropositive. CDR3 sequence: CSARGGEALHF. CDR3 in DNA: TGCAGTGCTAGAGGGGGGGAGGCCCTCCACTTT.